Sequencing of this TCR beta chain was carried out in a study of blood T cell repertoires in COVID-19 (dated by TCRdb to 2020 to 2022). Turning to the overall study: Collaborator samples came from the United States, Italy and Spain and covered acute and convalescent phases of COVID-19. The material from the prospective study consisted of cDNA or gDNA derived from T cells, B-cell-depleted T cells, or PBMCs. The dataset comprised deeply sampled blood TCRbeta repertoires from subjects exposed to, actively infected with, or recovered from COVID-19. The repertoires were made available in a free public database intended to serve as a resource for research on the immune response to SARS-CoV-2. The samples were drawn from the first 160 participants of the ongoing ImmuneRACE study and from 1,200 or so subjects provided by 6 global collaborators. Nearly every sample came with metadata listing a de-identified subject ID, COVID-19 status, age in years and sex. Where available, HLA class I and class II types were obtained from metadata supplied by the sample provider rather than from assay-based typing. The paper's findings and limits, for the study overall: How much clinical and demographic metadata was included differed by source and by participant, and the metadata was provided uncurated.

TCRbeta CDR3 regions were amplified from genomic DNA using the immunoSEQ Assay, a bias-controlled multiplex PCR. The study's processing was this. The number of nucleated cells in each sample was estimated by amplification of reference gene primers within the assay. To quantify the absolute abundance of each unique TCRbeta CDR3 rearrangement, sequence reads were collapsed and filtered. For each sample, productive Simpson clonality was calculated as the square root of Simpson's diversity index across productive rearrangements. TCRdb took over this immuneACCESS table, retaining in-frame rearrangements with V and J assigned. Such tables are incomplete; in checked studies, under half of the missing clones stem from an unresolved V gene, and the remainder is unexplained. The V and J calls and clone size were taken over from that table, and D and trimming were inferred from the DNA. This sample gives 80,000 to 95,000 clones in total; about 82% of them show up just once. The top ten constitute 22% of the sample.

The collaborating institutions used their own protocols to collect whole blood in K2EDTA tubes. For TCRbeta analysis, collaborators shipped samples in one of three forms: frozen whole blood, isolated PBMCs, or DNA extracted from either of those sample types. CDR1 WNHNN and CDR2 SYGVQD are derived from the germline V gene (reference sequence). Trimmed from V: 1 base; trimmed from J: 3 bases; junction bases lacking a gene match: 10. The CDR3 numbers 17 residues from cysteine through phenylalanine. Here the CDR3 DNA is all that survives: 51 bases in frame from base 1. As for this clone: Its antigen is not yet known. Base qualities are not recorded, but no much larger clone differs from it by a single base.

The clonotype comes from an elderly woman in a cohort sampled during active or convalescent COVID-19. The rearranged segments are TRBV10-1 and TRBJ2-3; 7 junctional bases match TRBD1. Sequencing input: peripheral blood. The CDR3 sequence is CASSEYGNRGSTDTQYF. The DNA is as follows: TGCGCCAGCAGTGAGTACGGGAACAGGGGTTCTACAGATACGCAGTATTTT.